This T cell receptor (beta chain) was sequenced during a study of blood T cell repertoires in COVID-19 (dated by TCRdb to 2020 to 2022). About the full investigation: Samples covering the acute and convalescent phases of COVID-19 were provided by collaborators in the United States, Italy and Spain. The prospective study material was composed of cDNA or gDNA derived from T cells, B-cell-depleted T cells, or PBMCs. Deeply sampled blood TCRbeta repertoires from subjects exposed to, actively infected with, or recovered from COVID-19 were included in the dataset. The repertoires were released in a freely available public database intended as a resource for research on the immune response to SARS-CoV-2. Samples came from the ongoing ImmuneRACE study (first 160 participants) plus 1,254 subjects from 6 global collaborators. Sample metadata almost always included a de-identified subject ID, COVID-19 status, age in years and sex. Where available, HLA class I and class II types were obtained from metadata supplied by the sample provider rather than from assay-based typing. What the work shows at the level of the full study, not this receptor alone: Clinical and demographic metadata were provided uncurated, with the amount varying by source and participant.

From the germline V gene, CDR1 is MGHRA and CDR2 is YSYEKL. CDR3 length: 13 amino acids, cysteine to phenylalanine. The retained sequence is limited to the CDR3, 39 bases, with the frame set at the first base. V loses 1 base of germline sequence and J loses 7 bases, and the interval between the two ends is 10 bases. Samples from volunteer blood donors who had recovered from COVID-19 were contributed by a second Seattle source. Collaborating institutions collected whole blood in K2EDTA tubes following their own protocols. For TCRbeta analysis, collaborators shipped samples as frozen whole blood, isolated PBMCs, or DNA extracted from either of those sample types. TCRbeta CDR3 regions were amplified from genomic DNA using the immunoSEQ Assay, a bias-controlled multiplex PCR. The authors' analysis ran thus. Nucleated cell counts per sample were estimated from amplification of reference gene primers within the assay. Sequence reads were collapsed and filtered to measure the absolute abundance of every unique TCRbeta CDR3 rearrangement. For each sample, productive Simpson clonality was calculated by taking the square root of Simpson's diversity index across productive rearrangements. TCRdb carries this immuneACCESS record with in-frame sequences only. Its versions omit some clonotypes, under half of them owing to an unresolved V gene in the studies checked, with the rest unexplained. V and J calls and clone size are copied from that table; D and trimming were computed from the DNA. This sample holds hundreds of thousands of clones; around nine tenths were observed only once. Roughly 3.4% of the sample is held by the ten biggest clonotypes.

This clone was observed a handful of times. No antigen is known for it. The record has no base qualities; no much larger clone is one base away. The sequence is built from TRBV4-1 and TRBJ1-2; TRBD1 is possibly the D segment (5 matching bases). The clonotype originates from a woman younger than 35 who had recovered from COVID-19. The source material was peripheral blood. The DNA sequence follows: TGCGCCAGCAGCCAAGTGTCCAGGGCTGGCTACACCTTC. This translates into CASSQVSRAGYTF.